What follows are 26 T cell receptor beta chains derived from one specimen sequenced in a study of control samples from healthy donors and cancer patients. TCRdb's copy holds only in-frame clones and misses some; the assay was immunoSEQ multiplex PCR. The profile covers about 90,000 clones, with over 75% appearing a single time and less than 4.5% taken by the ten largest. The material sequenced was blood. The receptors here all came from a woman aged 18-29 years in good health.

The V and J genes are TRBV7-3 and TRBJ1-1; 7 nucleotides line up with TRBD1. The CDR3 totals 15 residues. After removal of 1 base from V and 5 bases from J, the junction contained 7 bases not matched to a gene. The germline V gene encodes CDR1 SGHTA and CDR2 FQGTGA. CDR3 in amino acids: CASSLKGGAETEAFF. In DNA, the CDR3 is TGTGCCAGCAGCTTAAAAGGGGGCGCAGAGACTGAAGCTTTCTTT.

This sequence joins TRBV6-2 or TRBV6-3 and TRBJ1-1; tentative D call: TRBD1 (5 bases). V lost 2 bases, J lost 1 base, and 14 bases lay in between. There are 16 residues in the CDR3. From germline, CDR1 is MNHEY and CDR2 SVGEGT. The CDR3 region is CASSYLRGRENTEAFF. CDR3 sequence (DNA): TGTGCCAGCAGTTACCTGCGGGGCCGAGAGAACACTGAAGCTTTCTTT.

The V call is TRBV5-1, the J call TRBJ1-1; D not resolved. CDR1 is SGHRS, CDR2 YFSETQ, per germline. The CDR3 has 16 residues. Trimming stripped 0 bases from V and 0 bases from J, with 12 bases between. The DNA for the CDR3 is TGCGCCAGCAGCTTGGCCCTTCAGGAGCTGAACACTGAAGCTTTCTTT. As protein: CASSLALQELNTEAFF.

CDR3 amino acids: CASSSRSLSTDTQYF. The CDR3 DNA reads TGTGCCAGCAGTAGCAGGAGCCTGAGCACAGATACGCAGTATTTT. The gene calls are TRBV6-5 and TRBJ2-3; D not resolved. Germline V lookup: CDR1 MNHEY, CDR2 SVGAGI. This CDR3 has 15 amino acids. Trimming removed 5 bases at V and 0 bases at J, with 12 bases between.

The chain joins TRBV25-1 to TRBJ2-7; D uncertain. V was trimmed by 6 bases and J by 2 bases, leaving 11 bases between them. The CDR3 consists of 13 residues. Per the germline V gene, CDR1 is MGHDK and CDR2 is SYGVNS. Here the CDR3 reads CASRHGLTYEQYF. CDR3 in DNA: TGTGCCAGCAGGCACGGCCTAACCTACGAGCAGTACTTC.

The chain joins TRBV7-8 to TRBJ2-7; D is ambiguous. Germline CDR1 is SGHVS and CDR2 is FQNEAQ. The length of the CDR3 is 14 residues. Trimming took off 4 bases at V and 3 bases at J, with 13 bases between the two ends. The CDR3 sequence: CASSSSPALYEQYF. The CDR3 region has the DNA TGTGCCAGCAGCTCCTCCCCGGCCCTCTACGAGCAGTACTTC.

V usage is TRBV3-1 (or the pseudogene TRBV3-2) and J usage is TRBJ2-7; maybe TRBD1 (6 bases). The CDR3 extends over 16 amino acids. Trimming removed 3 bases from V and 0 bases from J, with 15 bases in between. Germline V gene sequence: CDR1 LGHDT, CDR2 YNNKEL (reference sequence). This CDR3 reads CASSHFRQASSYEQYF. CDR3 coding DNA: TGTGCCAGCAGCCATTTTAGACAGGCAAGCTCCTACGAGCAGTACTTC.

V gene TRBV6-5 combines with J gene TRBJ1-3; weak D call: TRBD1 (6 bases). V was cut by 5 bases and J by 4 bases, with 15 bases left in between. The CDR3 runs to 15 residues. Germline V gives CDR1 MNHEY, CDR2 SVGAGI. The CDR3: CASSLGHRVGNTIYF. CDR3 DNA sequence: TGTGCCAGCAGTCTGGGACATAGGGTCGGAAACACCATATATTTT.

V gene TRBV19 combines with J gene TRBJ1-1; 9 bases align to TRBD1. The CDR3 contains 16 residues. In germline, CDR1 is LNHDA, CDR2 SQIVND (reference sequence). The junction had 5 bases not matched to a gene; V was cut back by 3 bases and J by 0 bases. The CDR3 bases are TGTGCCAGTAGTATTATGGGACAGGGCATGAACACTGAAGCTTTCTTT. It specifies CASSIMGQGMNTEAFF.

J is TRBJ1-2 and V is TRBV23-1; D remains ambiguous. TRBV23-1 is assigned to the ORF class and has an uncertain function. This CDR3 is 15 amino acids long. The V end was cut by 1 base, the J end by 2 bases, with 11 bases between. The CDR3 DNA is TGCGCCAGCAGTCAATACGGCGGGAGGAACTATGGCTACACCTTC. Its protein is CASSQYGGRNYGYTF.

This rearrangement joins TRBV11-2 to TRBJ1-1; maybe TRBD1 (5 bases). The CDR3 is made up of 16 amino acids. Germline CDR1 SGHAT, CDR2 FQNNGV. V was pared by 0 bases and J by 6 bases, with 17 bases between. CDR3 loop: CASSLDGTARGAEAFF. In nucleotides, the CDR3 is TGTGCCAGCAGCTTAGATGGGACGGCCCGGGGAGCTGAAGCTTTCTTT.

The chain joins TRBV18 to TRBJ1-2, with TRBD1 matching over 8 bases. V trimming: 5 bases; J trimming: 4 bases; junction bases outside the gene matches: 6. Germline assignment: CDR1 KGHSH and CDR2 LQKENI. The CDR3 is 14 amino acids. CDR3: CASSDGQGGYGYTF. The CDR3, as DNA: TGTGCCAGCTCAGATGGACAGGGAGGCTATGGCTACACCTTC.

This clone was counted a single time. The rearrangement uses TRBV10-3 and TRBJ1-1; D is uncertain. The length of the CDR3 is 13 residues. V lost 8 bases, J lost 4 bases, and 14 bases lay in between. From germline, CDR1 is ENHRY and CDR2 SYGVKD. CDR3 sequence (DNA): TGTGCCATCGGCCGGTCTTCTTCCACTGAAGCTTTCTTT. Residues: CAIGRSSSTEAFF.

The chain couples TRBV3-1 (or the pseudogene TRBV3-2) to TRBJ1-1; D is perhaps TRBD1 (5 bases). The CDR3 sequence is 12 residues long. CDR1 and CDR2 from the germline V gene are LGHDT and YNNKEL (reference sequence). V lost 1 base and J 10 bases, leaving 10 bases between the germline ends. CDR3: CASSQGPGVAFF. The CDR3 DNA reads as TGTGCCAGCAGCCAAGGACCGGGGGTAGCTTTCTTT.

This clone was counted once. The rearrangement uses TRBV29-1 and TRBJ2-7; D gene ambiguous. V lost 2 bases, J lost 1 base, and 3 bases lay in between. The germline V gene has CDR1 SQVTM and CDR2 ANQGSEA. This CDR3 is built from 11 residues. CDR3 in amino acids: CSVEYSYEQYF. The CDR3 coding sequence is TGCAGCGTTGAATATTCCTACGAGCAGTACTTC.

CDR3 amino acids: CASSLVPGVGYNEQFF. The DNA of the CDR3 is TGCGCCAGCAGCTTGGTCCCGGGGGTGGGCTACAATGAGCAGTTCTTC. The chain uses TRBV5-1 and TRBJ2-1; D is possibly TRBD2 (6 bases). Looked up from germline, CDR1 is SGHRS and CDR2 is YFSETQ. V was trimmed by 0 bases and J by 3 bases, leaving 13 bases between them. The CDR3 runs to 16 residues.

This clone has only a few counts. This chain links TRBV10-2 with TRBJ1-1; D gene unclear. Trimming took off 2 bases at V and 4 bases at J, with 8 bases between the two ends. This CDR3 is 13 amino acids long. The germline V gene encodes CDR1 WSHSY and CDR2 SAAADI. CDR3 DNA sequence: TGCGCCAGCAGTGAGAGGGTTGGCACTGAAGCTTTCTTT. This sequence encodes CASSERVGTEAFF.

The rearrangement links TRBV7-9 to TRBJ1-1; 10 positions match TRBD1. The CDR3 runs 16 residues. V dropped 6 bases and J dropped 4; count of bases not matched to a gene: 11. Germline V CDR1 and CDR2: SEHNR, FQNEAQ (reference sequence). The CDR3 nucleotides read TGTGCCAGCAGTACCGGGACAGGGGATTCGGGCACTGAAGCTTTCTTT. Amino acid sequence: CASSTGTGDSGTEAFF.

This chain links TRBV25-1 with TRBJ2-6; weak D call: TRBD2 (5 bases). Trimming removed 6 bases from V and 0 bases from J, with 12 bases in between. Per the germline V gene, CDR1 is MGHDK and CDR2 is SYGVNS. The CDR3 runs to 16 residues. The CDR3 DNA reads TGTGCCAGCAGCGGAGGACGGGACTCTGGGGCCAACGTCCTGACTTTC. It specifies CASSGGRDSGANVLTF.

The V call is TRBV18, the J call TRBJ1-1, with 7 bases identical to TRBD1. The CDR3 has 15 residues. Unmatched junction bases numbered 5, after V lost 1 base and J lost 3 bases. CDR1 is KGHSH and CDR2 is LQKENI in the germline V gene. The CDR3 here is CASSPQTGRDTEAFF. CDR3 nucleotide sequence: TGTGCCAGCTCACCACAGACAGGGCGGGACACTGAAGCTTTCTTT. The full variable domain, completed using reference TRBV18 and TRBJ1-1, is NAGVMQNPRHLVRRRGQEARLRCSPMKGHSHVYWYRQLPEEGLKFMVYLQKENIIDESGMPKERFSAEFPKEGPSILRIQQVVRGDSAAYFCASSPQTGRDTEAFFGQGTRLTVV.

The CDR3 loop reads CASSVEPGPMNTEAFF. The CDR3 region has the DNA TGTGCCAGCAGCGTAGAACCGGGTCCCATGAACACTGAAGCTTTCTTT. The chain couples TRBV9 to TRBJ1-1; D is unresolved. V was trimmed by 0 bases and J by 0 bases, leaving 12 bases between them. The germline CDR1 and CDR2 sequences are SGDLS and YYNGEE. CDR3 length: 16 residues.

The chain uses TRBV7-3 and TRBJ2-3; D remains unclear. Germline loops: CDR1 SGHTA, CDR2 FQGTGA. The V gene lost 5 bases and the J gene lost 2 bases, with 20 bases spanning the gap. The CDR3 covers 17 residues. CDR3 sequence reads: CASSAAPVLSFTDTQYF. CDR3 DNA: TGTGCCAGCAGCGCAGCCCCCGTTTTATCCTTCACAGATACGCAGTATTTT.

This clone was picked up one time. The chain combines TRBV5-6 with TRBJ1-1; the D is unclear. CDR1 is SGHDT and CDR2 is YYEEEE in the germline V gene. Trimming took off 0 bases at V and 2 bases at J, with 11 bases between the two ends. The CDR3 is 15 amino acids. CDR3 sequence reads: CASSLGSGRNTEAFF. The CDR3 DNA is TGTGCCAGCAGCTTGGGCTCCGGTAGAAACACTGAAGCTTTCTTT.

There are a few counts of this clone. The chain carries TRBV6-5 and TRBJ1-1, with D uncertain. CDR3 size: 11 residues. The germline V gene has CDR1 MNHEY and CDR2 SVGAGI. V was pared by 6 bases and J by 7 bases, with 9 bases between. The CDR3: CASRPGREAFF. As DNA, the CDR3 is TGTGCCAGCAGACCCGGCCGTGAAGCTTTCTTT.

The V call is TRBV5-1, the J call TRBJ2-1, with TRBD2 matching over 14 bases. This CDR3 region has 17 residues. Per the germline V gene, CDR1 is SGHRS and CDR2 is YFSETQ. Trimming cost V 4 bases and J 15 bases; bases outside gene matches: 18. CDR3 residues: CASSPSTSGGAASIRFF. The CDR3 DNA sequence: TGCGCCAGCAGCCCTTCGACTAGCGGGGGGGCTGCGTCGATTCGGTTCTTC.

The rearrangement joins TRBV5-6 to TRBJ2-3, with D possibly TRBD2 on 5 matching bases. Germline V gives CDR1 SGHDT, CDR2 YYEEEE. The CDR3 runs to 16 residues. V lost 3 bases and J 0 bases, leaving 14 bases between the germline ends. The CDR3 region is CASSSPTRVSTDTQYF. CDR3 in DNA: TGTGCCAGCAGCTCCCCAACTAGGGTTAGCACAGATACGCAGTATTTT.